A selection of T cell receptor beta chains follows, all from one sample in a study of T cells after yellow fever vaccination. TCRdb fed the 5' RACE reads into MiXCR, producing one record per CDR3 protein. The sample yields approximately 550,000 distinct CDR3 sequences, approximately 12% seen once. The source material was PBMCs, sampled on the day of the yellow fever booster vaccination. All receptors come from a man under 40 who received the YFV17D yellow fever vaccine. Both conserved end residues are part of each CDR3. The order of the fields is V gene, J gene, CDR3 protein.

TRBV9,TRBJ1-2,CASSVATNYGYTF
TRBV15,TRBJ2-5,CATSHIAGGIQETQYF
TRBV6-2/TRBV6-3,TRBJ2-5,CASSPGSETQYF
TRBV10-3,TRBJ2-1,CAIRSGSHEQFF
TRBV29-1,TRBJ2-1,CSVRLAGAIGEQFF
TRBV28,TRBJ2-2,CASTSTGAFGGELFF
TRBV19,TRBJ2-3,CASSPSGRNTDTQYF
TRBV28,TRBJ2-7,CASADPRDREPYEQYF
TRBV27,TRBJ2-7,CASSLRGQATYEQYF
TRBV7-9,TRBJ1-1,CASSPPQGRNTEAFF
TRBV11-2,TRBJ2-7,CASSLGGQASYEQYF
TRBV5-1,TRBJ2-1,CARPPTGYNEQFF
TRBV29-1,TRBJ2-1,CSVGAATSGTTYNEQFF
TRBV18,TRBJ1-4,CASSPPSGGNEKLFF
TRBV21-1,TRBJ1-2,CASSKGRPTNYGYTF
TRBV29-1,TRBJ2-1,CSVGARSNEQFF
TRBV20-1,TRBJ2-7,CSASDSYEQYF
TRBV15,TRBJ2-1,CATGPLYNEQFF
TRBV12-3/TRBV12-4,TRBJ2-5,CASSTGWGETQYF
TRBV5-1,TRBJ2-2,CASSIGHPTGELFF
TRBV11-3,TRBJ1-1,CASSFGGLTEAFF
TRBV7-9,TRBJ2-1,CASSSKLAGSYNEQFF
TRBV7-9,TRBJ2-6,CASSASNVLTF
TRBV28,TRBJ2-1,CASSLTSGGSEQFF
TRBV29-1,TRBJ2-7,CSVSPGPTPEQYF
TRBV20-1,TRBJ2-1,CSAQMGGISTYNEQFF
TRBV5-6,TRBJ1-1,CASSLVGRTFMNTEAFF
TRBV5-4,TRBJ2-1,CASSRAADSYNEQFF
TRBV27,TRBJ2-7,CASSFRDRVAYEQYF
TRBV9,TRBJ1-1,CASGPRVGGSTEAFF
TRBV10-3,TRBJ2-5,CAITRGQQETQYF
TRBV18,TRBJ2-5,CASSTGTAGETQYF
TRBV20-1,TRBJ2-2,CSARDLGELFF
TRBV9,TRBJ2-1,CASSTGQTRYNEQFF
TRBV5-1,TRBJ2-5,CASSPTSLETQYF
TRBV7-6,TRBJ2-7,CASSSTSGRAAEQYF
TRBV4-3,TRBJ2-2,CASSQDMLAGGELFF
TRBV21-1,TRBJ2-5,CASSTQRGIETQYF